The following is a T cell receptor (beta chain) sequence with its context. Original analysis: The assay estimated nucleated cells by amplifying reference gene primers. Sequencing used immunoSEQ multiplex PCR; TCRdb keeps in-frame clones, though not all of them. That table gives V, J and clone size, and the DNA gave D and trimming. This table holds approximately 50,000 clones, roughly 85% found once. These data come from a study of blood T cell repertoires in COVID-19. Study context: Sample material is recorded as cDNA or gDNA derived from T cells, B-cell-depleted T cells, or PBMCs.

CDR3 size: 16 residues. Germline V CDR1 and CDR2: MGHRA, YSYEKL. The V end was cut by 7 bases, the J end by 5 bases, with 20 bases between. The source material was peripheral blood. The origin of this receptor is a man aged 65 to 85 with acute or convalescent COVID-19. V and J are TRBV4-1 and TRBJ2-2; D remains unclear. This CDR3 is CASKFAGIEHTGELFF. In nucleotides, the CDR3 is TGCGCCAGCAAATTTGCCGGTATCGAGCATACCGGGGAGCTGTTTTTT.